This paragraph covers one T cell receptor (beta chain) sequence. From germline, CDR1 is SGHRS and CDR2 YFSETQ. The CDR3 has 16 amino acids. V lost 0 bases to trimming and J lost 2 bases, with 14 bases between them. Authors' methods: Amplified reference gene primers provided the basis for estimating nucleated cell counts. TCRdb keeps only in-frame clones here, not all; method: immunoSEQ multiplex PCR. The V and J calls and clone size are taken from that table; D and trimming were inferred from the DNA. The data hold 130,000 or so clones, with approximately 81% observed a single time. The sample is drawn from a study of blood T cell repertoires in COVID-19. Turning to the study itself: Material from acute and convalescent COVID-19 was sourced from the United States, Italy and Spain. PBMCs, B-cell-depleted T cells, or T cells were the source of the cDNA or gDNA that made up the material.

The V gene is TRBV5-1, the J gene TRBJ2-5, with D perhaps matching TRBD2 (7 bases). Sequencing input: peripheral blood. The clonotype was recovered from a man in his 60s with acute or convalescent COVID-19. The CDR3 spells CASSLAGRGGQETQYF. CDR3 in DNA: TGCGCCAGCAGCTTGGCCGGCAGGGGAGGGCAAGAGACCCAGTACTTC.